This T cell receptor beta chain was recorded in a study of blood T cell repertoires in COVID-19. On the study more broadly: Italy, Spain and the United States were the sources of the convalescent and acute COVID-19 samples. PBMCs, B-cell-depleted T cells, or T cells were the source of the cDNA or gDNA that made up the material.

Trimming removed 1 base from V and 6 bases from J, with 7 bases in between. Germline V gene data show CDR1 as SEHNR and CDR2 as FQNEAQ (reference sequence). The CDR3 sequence is 13 residues long. This clone was recorded a few times. Enrolled during active infection, Seattle patients were then followed longitudinally. Original processing methods: Reference gene primer amplification in the assay estimated nucleated cell counts. The repertoire was sequenced with immunoSEQ multiplex PCR; TCRdb's copy has only in-frame clones and lacks some. For V, J and clone size, that table is used; D and trimming come from the DNA. The sample lists about 200,000 clones, about 85% occurring once.

This receptor was obtained from a woman in her fifties or sixties with COVID-19, enrolled during active disease. Source material: peripheral blood. This rearrangement joins TRBV7-9 to TRBJ1-5; D not resolved. The CDR3 nucleotides read TGTGCCAGCAGCTTAGAGGAGAGTCAGCCCCAGCATTTT. Its protein product is CASSLEESQPQHF.